Below, one TCR beta chain is given with its context. Antigen specificity is unknown. The source material, roughly 18-33 mg of unsorted bulk tissue, was used to co-extract RNA and DNA. This entry belongs to a study of tumor-infiltrating lymphocytes in primary liver carcinoma. Study information: The patient population consisted of men and women between 30 and 69 years of age. The study obtained roughly 3.5 to 7.13 million productive TCRbeta reads per sample, similar across tissue types. Study results and caveats: About 7-25% of top clones, no more, were shared by all five regions. Tumor-adjacent and tumor-blood pairs shared less of their repertoires than tumor region pairs shared.

V was shortened by 8 bases and J by 6 bases, with 12 bases between the two germline ends. CDR1 is MDHEN and CDR2 is SYDVKM in the germline V gene. This CDR3 spans 12 amino acids. Constant-region priming of approximately 500 ng total RNA yielded TCR beta cDNA. What produced the TCR beta libraries was three nested multiplex PCR rounds using slightly modified ARM-PCR. The opening two PCR rounds, around 9 cycles each, paired TRBV1-TRBV30 forward primers with a C-beta reverse primer. TCRdb reanalysed the multiplex PCR reads using MiXCR and keeps one entry per CDR3 protein. This table holds 95,000 to 150,000 distinct CDR3 sequences, roughly 69% found once.

The TCR was taken from a woman in her fifties or sixties with primary liver carcinoma and hepatitis B virus infection. Sequencing was performed on liver tumor tissue from sampling region 1. Subset reported: tumor region T1, superior pole. V usage is TRBV28 and J usage is TRBJ2-3, with unresolved D. CDR3 loop: CASRRARDTQYF. In DNA, the CDR3 is TGTGCCAGCCGTAGGGCGAGGGATACGCAGTATTTT.